The 8 T cell receptor beta chains listed next were all sequenced from one sample in a study of T cell responses to AZD1222 COVID-19 vaccine. TCRdb keeps only in-frame clones here, not all; method: immunoSEQ multiplex PCR. Here the sample spans 80,000 or so clones, 90% being singletons. This specimen consisted of peripheral blood, obtained 28 days after the second AZD1222 dose. The receptors were sampled from an adult who received the AZD1222 COVID-19 vaccine.

This clone has just one count. The chain links TRBV12-3 or TRBV12-4 to TRBJ2-5; D uncertain. CDR3 length equals 12 residues. Deletions cut 0 bases from V and 4 bases from J, with 3 bases between. CDR3 DNA: TGTGCCAGCAGTTTAGCGCGAGAGACCCAGTACTTC. Translation: CASSLARETQYF.

The chain is built from TRBV30 and TRBJ1-6; no clear D. The CDR3 covers 15 residues. Trimming pared 4 bases from V and 7 bases from J, leaving 17 bases between. Germline CDR1 reads GTSNPN; CDR2 reads SVGIG (reference sequence). The CDR3 DNA follows: TGTGCCTGGAAGGTGGACTTCGGGTTGAATTCACCCCTCCACTTT. Translation gives CAWKVDFGLNSPLHF.

The rearrangement links TRBV19 to TRBJ2-7; TRBD1 agrees at 8 bases. The CDR3 has 14 amino acids. The germline V gene has CDR1 LNHDA and CDR2 SQIVND (reference sequence). V lost 5 bases to trimming and J lost 3 bases; unmatched junction nucleotides: 6. The CDR3 coding sequence is TGTGCCAGTAGTGACGACGGACAGGGCTACGAGCAGTACTTC. Its translation is CASSDDGQGYEQYF.

The chain combines TRBV2 with TRBJ1-6; D gene ambiguous. Germline V CDR1 and CDR2: SNHLY, FYNNEI. The CDR3 length is 12 residues. Trimming cost V 8 bases and J 5 bases, with 7 bases left between them. CDR3 bases: TGTGCCAGCTCGTCCAATAATTCACCCCTCCACTTT. It codes for CASSSNNSPLHF. Looking up the rest from reference TRBV2 and TRBJ1-6 gives the full variable domain: EPEVTQTPSHQVTQMGQEVILRCVPISNHLYFYWYRQILGQKVEFLVSFYNNEISEKSEIFDDQFSVERPDGSNFTLKIRSTKLEDSAMYFCASSSNNSPLHFGNGTRLTVT.

This chain joins TRBV2 and TRBJ1-5; no clear D. CDR1 SNHLY and CDR2 FYNNEI come from the germline V gene. The V end was cut by 4 bases, the J end by 7 bases, with 8 bases between. The CDR3 has 12 residues. The CDR3 protein is CASSGVVQPQHF. As DNA, the CDR3 is TGTGCCAGCAGTGGCGTGGTCCAGCCCCAGCATTTT. Full variable domain (rest looked up from reference TRBV2 and TRBJ1-5): EPEVTQTPSHQVTQMGQEVILRCVPISNHLYFYWYRQILGQKVEFLVSFYNNEISEKSEIFDDQFSVERPDGSNFTLKIRSTKLEDSAMYFCASSGVVQPQHFGDGTRLSIL.

This rearrangement joins TRBV21-1 to TRBJ2-3; no DNA check was done on the table's D call, TRBD2. TRBV21-1 is deemed a pseudogene. The CDR3 totals 15 residues. The CDR3 region is CANHRPAGRTDTQYF. The CDR3 DNA sequence: TGTGCCAACCACCGGCCCGCGGGGCGCACAGATACGCAGTATTTT.

The chain uses TRBV7-8 and TRBJ1-2; D gene uncertain. Germline V gene sequence: CDR1 SGHVS, CDR2 FQNEAQ. V was cut by 3 bases and J by 8 bases, with 13 bases left in between. CDR3 length: 13 residues. The DNA for the CDR3 is TGTGCCAGCAGCTTTATGTCCTCGGGGGGCTACACCTTC. Residues: CASSFMSSGGYTF.

The chain recombines TRBV7-3 with TRBJ2-5, with D unresolved. V shed 3 bases and J shed 2 bases, with 7 bases lying between them. CDR1 SGHTA and CDR2 FQGTGA come from the germline V gene. This CDR3 is built from 13 residues. CDR3 amino acids: CASSFSSQETQYF. The CDR3 DNA sequence: TGTGCCAGCAGCTTCAGTTCTCAAGAGACCCAGTACTTC.